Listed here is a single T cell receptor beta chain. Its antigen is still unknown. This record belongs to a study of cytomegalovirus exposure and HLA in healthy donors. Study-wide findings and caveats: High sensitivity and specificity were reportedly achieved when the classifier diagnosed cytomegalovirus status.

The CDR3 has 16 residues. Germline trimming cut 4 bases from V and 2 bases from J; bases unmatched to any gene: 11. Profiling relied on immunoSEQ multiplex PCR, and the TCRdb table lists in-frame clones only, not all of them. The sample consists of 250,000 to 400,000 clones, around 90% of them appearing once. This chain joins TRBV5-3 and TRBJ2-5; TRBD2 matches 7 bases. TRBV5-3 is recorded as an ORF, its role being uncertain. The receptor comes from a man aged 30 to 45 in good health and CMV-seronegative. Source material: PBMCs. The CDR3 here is CARSPGGQRGQETQYF. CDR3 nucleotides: TGTGCCAGAAGCCCCGGTGGTCAGCGGGGTCAAGAGACCCAGTACTTC.